This TCR beta chain was obtained from a study of T cell responses to AZD1222 COVID-19 vaccine. General study results and limits: Vaccination with two AZD1222 doses was followed by a rise in Spike-specific TCR breadth and depth. Only a handful of AZD1222 recipients, more than five in all, had baseline seropositivity.

Trimming took off 0 bases at V and 0 bases at J, with 12 bases between the two ends. CDR1 and CDR2 (germline): LGHNA, YNFKEQ. There are 17 residues in the CDR3. About this clone itself: No antigen is known for it.

Libraries were prepared by immunoSEQ multiplex PCR; TCRdb keeps only in-frame clonotypes and omits some of them. The sample lists about 140,000 clones, over 90% occurring once. This receptor was identified in an adult in good health. The V call is TRBV4-2, the J call TRBJ1-3; no reliable D call. Specimen: peripheral blood, collected on day 0 of AZD1222 vaccination. CDR3 nucleotides: TGTGCCAGCAGCCAAGAGTTGGCTCTCTACTCTGGAAACACCATATATTTT. Translating it yields CASSQELALYSGNTIYF.